A single sample gave rise to the 11 T cell receptor beta chains below, sequenced in a study of regulatory T cells in long-lasting Graves disease (dated by TCRdb to 2020 to 2023). The library was obtained by multiplex PCR. TCRdb names Illumina HiSeq 4000 as the instrument used. To build TCR beta libraries, CDR3 regions were amplified by Arm-PCR using iRepertoire HTBI primers. TCRdb cleaned the public reads at Q25 with fastp, built clones with MiXCR and kept in-frame beta chains. CDR3 protein duplicates are merged, each entry listing the most common genes and DNA. In all, the sample holds about 450,000 distinct CDR3 sequences, and 20% to 30% of those were seen once. The ten largest clones take up about a quarter of the sample. In the paper's terms, the time point label means: persistent/refractory GD, antithyroid drugs over 5 years with positive TRAb. RNA was extracted from PBMCs in TRIzol for both TCR sequencing and RNA sequencing.

Source: peripheral blood mononuclear cells (PBMCs), taken when the disease was refractory, from a patient treated with antithyroid drugs. The source of these receptors is a female donor with Graves disease.

Of note for this clonotype: One end of the junction does not line up with germline, which may come from a read error. The rearrangement uses TRBV18 and TRBJ2-2, with D hard to call. This CDR3 region has 14 residues. The germline gives CDR1 KGHSH, CDR2 LQKENI. The CDR3 DNA sequence: TGTACCAGCTCACCGGAAGTGAGGATCGGGGAGCTGTTTTTT. Protein: CTSSPEVRIGELFF.

This sequence joins TRBV20-1 and TRBJ1-2; a weak D match, TRBD1 (6 bases). CDR3 length: 13 residues. CDR1 and CDR2 from the germline V gene are DFQATT and SNEGSKA (reference sequence). Trimming removed 2 bases from V and 11 bases from J, with 18 bases in between. CDR3 sequence: CSARNPDRDLYTF. The CDR3 bases are TGCAGTGCTAGAAATCCGGACAGAGACTTGTACACCTTC.

This clonotype appeared a few times. This chain links TRBV6-1 with TRBJ1-2, with D possibly being TRBD1 (6 bases). Trimming cost V 2 bases and J 2 bases, with 12 bases left between them. The CDR3 is 15 amino acids. CDR1 is MNHNS and CDR2 is SASEGT in the germline V gene. The CDR3 spells CASSERGQNNYGYTF. As DNA, the CDR3 is TGTGCCAGCAGTGAACGCGGACAGAACAACTATGGCTACACCTTC.

This clonotype has a handful of counts. The V gene is TRBV7-2, the J gene TRBJ1-1; 8 bases are shared with TRBD1. The CDR3 covers 14 residues. Trimming took 0 bases from V and 4 from J; bases not matched to a gene: 1. The germline V gene encodes CDR1 SGHTA and CDR2 FQGNSA. This chain's CDR3 is CASSLAGQATEAFF. The CDR3 DNA is TGTGCCAGCAGCTTAGCGGGACAGGCCACTGAAGCTTTCTTT.

The gene calls are TRBV10-3 and TRBJ2-3, with TRBD2 identical over 7 bases. The germline gives CDR1 ENHRY, CDR2 SYGVKD. The trim removed 4 bases at V and 2 bases at J, leaving 6 bases unmatched. The CDR3 has 15 amino acids. DNA of the CDR3: TGTGCCATCAGTGCTCCTAGCGGCTCCACAGATACGCAGTATTTT. Its protein product is CAISAPSGSTDTQYF.

This clonotype has only a few counts. DNA of the CDR3: TGTGCCAGCAGTGACCGGCGTTTCTCCTACGAGCAGTACTTC. Protein product: CASSDRRFSYEQYF. The chain employs TRBV2 and TRBJ2-7, with D hard to call. V lost 3 bases, J lost 0 bases, and 9 bases lay in between. The CDR3 is made up of 14 amino acids. CDR1 is SNHLY, CDR2 FYNNEI, per germline.

This clonotype was seen a few times. The J gene is TRBJ2-7, the V gene TRBV6-1; D is perhaps TRBD1 (6 bases). Trimming removed 6 bases at V and 5 bases at J, with 17 bases between. Per germline, CDR1 MNHNS and CDR2 SASEGT. The CDR3 is made up of 14 amino acids. CDR3 nucleotides: TGTGCCAGCAGATCGACAGGTCTTGTGGACGAGCAGTACTTC. It is translated as CASRSTGLVDEQYF.

This clonotype was detected many times. V is TRBV28 and J is TRBJ2-4; D is possibly TRBD1 (5 bases). CDR3 length equals 18 residues. Germline CDR1 reads MDHEN; CDR2 reads SYDVKM. With 5 bases removed from V and 0 bases from J, the gap between germline ends came to 20 bases. The DNA of the CDR3 is TGTGCCAGCAGTGCCTCTGGCAGGGCGCCTCTAGCCAAAAACATTCAGTACTTC. Residues: CASSASGRAPLAKNIQYF.

Remarks on this clonotype: The CDR3 end shows no conserved phenylalanine or tryptophan, and so a read error is likely. CDR3 nucleotide sequence: TGTGCCAGCAGCCAACAGGGAAGAGGAGCTTTCTCT. It specifies CASSQQGRGAFS. V and J are TRBV7-2 and TRBJ1-1, with TRBD1 as a possible D gene (6 bases). CDR3 length equals 12 residues. Trimming took 5 bases from V and 10 from J, leaving 14 bases between them. The germline gives CDR1 SGHTA, CDR2 FQGNSA.

This clonotype was picked up a small number of times. An end of the junction does not agree with germline; a read error may underlie this. The V and J genes are TRBV6-1 and TRBJ2-7, with 10 bases that match TRBD2. Germline values: CDR1 MNHNS, CDR2 SASEGT. This CDR3 region has 15 residues. Written as DNA, the CDR3 is TGTACCAGCAGCCCGACTAGCGGGTCGTCCTACGAGCAGTACTTC. Protein: CTSSPTSGSSYEQYF.

The V call is TRBV6-2 or TRBV6-3, the J call TRBJ1-5; D uncertain. V lost 5 bases and J 6 bases, leaving 20 bases between the germline ends. The CDR3 is 16 amino acids. CDR1 MNHEY and CDR2 SVGEGT come from the germline V gene. Here the CDR3 reads CASSNLGGLQSQPQHF. As DNA, the CDR3 is TGTGCCAGCAGTAACCTGGGCGGCCTACAGTCTCAGCCCCAGCATTTT.